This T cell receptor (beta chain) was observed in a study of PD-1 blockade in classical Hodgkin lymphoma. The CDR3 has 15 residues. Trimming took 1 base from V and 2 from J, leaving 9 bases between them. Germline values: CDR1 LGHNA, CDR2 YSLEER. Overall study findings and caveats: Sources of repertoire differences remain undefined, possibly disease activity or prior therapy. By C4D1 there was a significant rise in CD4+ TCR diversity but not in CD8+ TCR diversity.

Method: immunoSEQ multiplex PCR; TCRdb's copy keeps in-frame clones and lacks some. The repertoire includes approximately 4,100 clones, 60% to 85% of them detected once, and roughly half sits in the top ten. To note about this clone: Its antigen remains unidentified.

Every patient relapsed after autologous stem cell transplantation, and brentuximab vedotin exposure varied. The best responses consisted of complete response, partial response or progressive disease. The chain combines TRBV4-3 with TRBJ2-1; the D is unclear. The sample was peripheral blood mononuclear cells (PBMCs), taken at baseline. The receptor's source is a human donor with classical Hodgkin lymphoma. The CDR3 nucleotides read TGCGCCAGCAGCCAAGGTTCAGGCCCCTACAATGAGCAGTTCTTC. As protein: CASSQGSGPYNEQFF.